A selection of T cell receptor beta chains follows, all from one sample in a study of T cell repertoires in aging, cancer and after chemotherapy. TCRdb re-called the multiplex PCR reads with MiXCR, one entry per CDR3 protein. The data contain roughly 840 distinct CDR3 sequences, less than 25% of them seen just once; the ten biggest clones take up about 40%. The sample taken for sequencing was blood. These receptors all stem from a human donor with a blood cancer. Both conserved end residues are part of each CDR3. D genes are given only for firm matches. The listing skips clone size in some rows; elsewhere it reads once, few, many or a size class.

>TRBV9|TRBJ2-2|few|.
TGTGCCAGCAGCCCCGTGCGATACAACACCGGGGAGCTGTTTTTT
CASSPVRYNTGELFF
>TRBV11-2|TRBJ2-1|few|.
TGTGCCAGCTGCCCCCAGGGGATCGGTGAGCAGTTCTTC
CASCPQGIGEQFF
>TRBV10-3|TRBJ2-7|.|TRBD2
TGTGCCGTGAATAGCGGGAGGGCTGCACCGGGGAGCTACGAGCAGTACTTC
CAVNSGRAAPGSYEQYF
>TRBV19|TRBJ1-2|medium-sized|TRBD1
TGTGCCAGTAGTATCTCCGGGACAGCTTATGGCTACACCTTC
CASSISGTAYGYTF
>TRBV30|TRBJ2-5|large|TRBD2
TGTGCCTGGAGTACTCGCGGGACTAGCAAGGAGACCCAGTACTTC
CAWSTRGTSKETQYF
>TRBV28|TRBJ2-2|medium-sized|.
TGTGCCAGCAGTTTAGTGGGAGACGGCGGGGAGCTGTTTTTT
CASSLVGDGGELFF
>TRBV5-1|TRBJ2-7|.|.
TGCGCCAGCAGCTTGGACAGCATCGGCGAGCAGTACTTC
CASSLDSIGEQYF
>TRBV5-1|TRBJ2-3|.|TRBD2
TGCGCCAGCAGCCTAATGGGGGGGTCAGCAGATACGCAGTATTTT
CASSLMGGSADTQYF
>TRBV15|TRBJ2-2|large|.
TGTGCCACCAGCAGGGACCTCACAACCGGGGAGCTGTTTTTT
CATSRDLTTGELFF
>TRBV20-1|TRBJ2-7|medium-sized|.
TGCAGTGCTAGCGAACAGATGGAGCAGTACTTC
CSASEQMEQYF
>TRBV6-5|TRBJ1-6|medium-sized|.
TGTGCCAGCAGTTCCCGCCCGGGGGGGGGGGAAAATTCACCCCTCCACTTT
CASSSRPGGGENSPLHF
>TRBV12-3/TRBV12-4|TRBJ2-1|.|TRBD1
TGTGCCAGCAGCAGTACAGGGGCCTTCAATGAGCAGTTCTTC
CASSSTGAFNEQFF
>TRBV20-1|TRBJ2-3|.|TRBD2
TGCAGTGCTATGCTAGCGGGAGGGACGACTAGCACAGATACGCAGTATTTT
CSAMLAGGTTSTDTQYF
>TRBV20-1|TRBJ2-3|few|TRBD2
TGCAGTGCTAGTAACCTAGCGGGAGGGACGACTAGCACAGATACGCAGTATTTT
CSASNLAGGTTSTDTQYF
>TRBV15|TRBJ2-2|.|TRBD1
TGTGCCACCAGAGGATGGACAGGGGTCATCGGGGGGACCGGGGAGCTGTTTTTT
CATRGWTGVIGGTGELFF
>TRBV6-5|TRBJ2-5|few|TRBD1
TGTGCCAGCAGTGTATACAGGGGTCAGACCCAGTACTTC
CASSVYRGQTQYF
>TRBV27|TRBJ2-3|large|TRBD1
TGTGCCAGCAGTTTATGGGACAGAATCACAGATACGCAGTATTTT
CASSLWDRITDTQYF
>TRBV18|TRBJ2-5|medium-sized|.
TGTGCCAGCTCGCTAGTCGGGCGTCTGGAGACCCAGTACTTC
CASSLVGRLETQYF
>TRBV28|TRBJ1-1|.|.
TGTGCCAGCAGCTTGTTCCGGGCATCTGAAGCTTTCTTT
CASSLFRASEAFF
>TRBV7-3|TRBJ2-2|medium-sized|.
TGTGCCAGCAGCACTATGGGGGGCCCCGGGGAGCTGTTTTTT
CASSTMGGPGELFF
>TRBV18|TRBJ1-2|.|TRBD1
TGTGCCAGCTCGTCTACAGGGGGCTCTGACTGGTTAAGCCCTGGGGGTTCTGGCTACACCTTC
CASSSTGGSDWLSPGGSGYTF
>TRBV6-1|TRBJ2-5|large|TRBD1
TGTGCCAGCAGTGACCACAGGGGTCAGACCCAGTACTTC
CASSDHRGQTQYF
>TRBV20-1|TRBJ2-5|.|TRBD2
TGCAGTGCGCGCGTACCGGGACTAGCGGGAGGGCGGGAGACCCAGTACTTC
CSARVPGLAGGRETQYF
>TRBV15|TRBJ2-7|hyperexpanded|TRBD2
TGTGCCACCAGCCTAGCGGGATCGTACGAGCAGTACTTC
CATSLAGSYEQYF
>TRBV20-1|TRBJ2-2|medium-sized|TRBD2
TGCAGTGCTAGAGTCCTGGGACTAGCGGGAGAGGAGGGCAACACCGGGGAGCTGTTTTTT
CSARVLGLAGEEGNTGELFF
>TRBV11-2|TRBJ2-7|medium-sized|TRBD2
TGTGCCAGCAGCTTCGCGGGAGGGCTCTACGAGCAGTACTTC
CASSFAGGLYEQYF
>TRBV20-1|TRBJ2-1|medium-sized|TRBD2
TGCAGTGCTAGAGAAGCTAGCGGGAGGGCCAATGAGCAGTTCTTC
CSAREASGRANEQFF
>TRBV27|TRBJ2-7|large|TRBD1
TGTGCCAGCAGTCCCGGACAGGGAGGTCCCTACGAGCAGTACTTC
CASSPGQGGPYEQYF
>TRBV2|TRBJ1-3|medium-sized|.
TGTGCCAGCAGTGAAGTAGGAACAGATTATGGAAACACCATATATTTT
CASSEVGTDYGNTIYF
>TRBV19|TRBJ2-1|.|.
TGTGCCAGTAGTATAGAGGGGGCGGGGGCTCGCGGCAATGAGCAGTTCTTC
CASSIEGAGARGNEQFF
>TRBV28|TRBJ1-2|few|.
TGTGCCAGCAGTTTATTAAAGGTTACAAGCTATGGCTACACCTTC
CASSLLKVTSYGYTF
>TRBV20-1|TRBJ2-7|few|.
TGCAGTGCTATTAAGTCCTTATCCCCCTACGAGCAGTACTTC
CSAIKSLSPYEQYF
>TRBV27|TRBJ2-4|medium-sized|.
TGTGCCAGCAGTGAAGCCCCGATGTGGCAGGAGGTCGCCAAAAACATTCAGTACTTC
CASSEAPMWQEVAKNIQYF
>TRBV11-3|TRBJ2-1|large|.
TGTGCCAGCAGCTTAGAACCGGGTGTAAGGGACAATGAGCAGTTCTTC
CASSLEPGVRDNEQFF
>TRBV20-1|TRBJ2-1|medium-sized|.
TGCAGTGCTAGAGATGGTAGTCGAGACTACAATGAGCAGTTCTTC
CSARDGSRDYNEQFF
>TRBV6-5|TRBJ2-2|few|.
TGTGCCAGCAGGGGACAGGCGGGAGACGCGAACACCGGGGAGCTGTTTTTT
CASRGQAGDANTGELFF
>TRBV10-3|TRBJ2-2|.|TRBD2
TGTGCCGTGAATAGCGGGACCGGGGAGCTGTTTTTT
CAVNSGTGELFF
>TRBV11-2|TRBJ2-7|medium-sized|TRBD2
TGTGCCAGCAGCCCACTAGCGGGAGGGCACGGGCAGTACTTC
CASSPLAGGHGQYF
>TRBV7-9|TRBJ2-5|medium-sized|TRBD2
TGTGCCAGCAGCGAGGATAGCGGGAGTATTCGCCAAGAGACCCAGTACTTC
CASSEDSGSIRQETQYF
>TRBV6-6|TRBJ2-7|large|TRBD1
TGTGCCAGCAGTGTATACAGGGGTAAACTCTACGAGCAGTACTTC
CASSVYRGKLYEQYF
>TRBV4-3|TRBJ2-7|medium-sized|TRBD1
TGCGCCAGCAGCCAAGACCCGGGACAGGACTACGAGCAGTACTTC
CASSQDPGQDYEQYF
>TRBV7-9|TRBJ2-1|.|.
TGTGCCAGCAGCCACGGTCCGGGGCACAATGAGCAGTTCTTC
CASSHGPGHNEQFF
>TRBV12-3/TRBV12-4|TRBJ1-4|medium-sized|.
TGTGCCAGCAGCCACTTGGGCCAGCCAAATGAAAAACTGTTTTTT
CASSHLGQPNEKLFF
>TRBV11-2|TRBJ2-1|hyperexpanded|.
TGTGCCAGCAGCTCCGGGTTGGAACTCAATGAGCAGTTCTTC
CASSSGLELNEQFF
>TRBV19|TRBJ1-2|medium-sized|TRBD1
TGTGCCAGTACTAACCGGGACAGGACTAACTATGGCTACACCTTC
CASTNRDRTNYGYTF
>TRBV18|TRBJ2-6|large|TRBD1
TGTGCCAGCTCACCACAGACAGGGGGCGCGGGAGGGGCCAACGTCCTGACTTTC
CASSPQTGGAGGANVLTF
>TRBV20-1|TRBJ2-1|medium-sized|TRBD2
TGCAGTGCTACTAGCGGGAGGGCCGAATCCTACAATGAGCAGTTCTTC
CSATSGRAESYNEQFF
>TRBV6-5|TRBJ2-2|.|.
.
CASSEGLSYEQYFGPGTGELFF
>TRBV12-3/TRBV12-4|TRBJ2-1|.|TRBD2
TGTGCCAGCAGTTTTGGCTGGCTAGCGGGATACAATGAGCAGTTCTTC
CASSFGWLAGYNEQFF